These 19 T cell receptor beta chains came from one sample sequenced in a study of blood T cell repertoires in COVID-19. Profiling relied on immunoSEQ multiplex PCR, and the TCRdb table lists in-frame clones only, not all of them. The sample has around 93,000 clones, over 75% seen once. The sequenced sample consisted of peripheral blood. Every receptor here comes from a man aged 80 or over with acute or convalescent COVID-19.

The genes are TRBV10-2 and TRBJ2-3; 8 bases align to TRBD1. Per germline, CDR1 WSHSY and CDR2 SAAADI. The CDR3 is 14 residues long. Trimming cost V 3 bases and J 1 base; bases outside gene matches: 0. The CDR3 is CASSEQGGTDTQYF. CDR3 DNA sequence: TGCGCCAGCAGTGAACAGGGGGGCACAGATACGCAGTATTTT.

This clone was counted a single time. The V call is TRBV19, the J call TRBJ1-2, with TRBD1 matching over 7 bases. This CDR3 spans 13 amino acids. V lost 7 bases and J lost 1; bases outside the gene matches: 3. CDR1 LNHDA and CDR2 SQIVND come from the germline V gene (reference sequence). In nucleotides, the CDR3 is TGTGCCAGTATGAACAGGGGTAACTATGGCTACACCTTC. This gives the protein CASMNRGNYGYTF.

This chain links TRBV19 with TRBJ1-2; tentatively, D is TRBD1 (5 bases). Germline CDR1 reads LNHDA; CDR2 reads SQIVND (reference sequence). CDR3 length equals 15 residues. Trimming cost V 3 bases and J 6 bases, with 17 bases left between them. The DNA for the CDR3 is TGTGCCAGTAGTATTGGAAACACCGGAGGGGATGGCTACACCTTC. This translates into CASSIGNTGGDGYTF.

CDR3: CASSSRDRGTDTQYF. CDR3 bases: TGTGCCAGCAGCTCCCGGGACAGGGGTACAGATACGCAGTATTTT. The J gene is TRBJ2-3, the V gene TRBV7-6; 10 nucleotides agree with TRBD1. Germline V gene lookup returns CDR1 SGHVS and CDR2 FNYEAQ. J gave up 3 bases and V 4 bases, and 4 bases lay outside the gene matches. The CDR3 consists of 15 residues.

The chain uses TRBV7-3 and TRBJ2-2, with no clear D. CDR1 is SGHTA and CDR2 is FQGTGA in the germline V gene. V shed 2 bases and J shed 3 bases, with 10 bases lying between them. The CDR3 length is 15 residues. For the CDR3, the DNA is TGTGCCAGCAGCTTACGACCCCTAGACACCGGGGAGCTGTTTTTT. As protein: CASSLRPLDTGELFF. The full variable domain, completed using reference TRBV7-3 and TRBJ2-2, is GAGVSQTPSNKVTEKGKYVELRCDPISGHTALYWYRQSLGQGPEFLIYFQGTGAADDSGLPNDRFFAVRPEGSVSTLKIQRTERGDSAVYLCASSLRPLDTGELFFGEGSRLTVL.

The chain is built from TRBV3-1 (or the pseudogene TRBV3-2) and TRBJ1-1; 8 bases map to TRBD1. Germline V lookup: CDR1 LGHDT, CDR2 YNNKEL (reference sequence). The V gene end was trimmed by 3 bases and the J gene end by 3 bases; junction bases not matched to a gene: 3. The CDR3 extends over 14 amino acids. Here the CDR3 reads CASSQVDRDTEAFF. The CDR3 bases are TGTGCCAGCAGCCAGGTGGACAGGGACACTGAAGCTTTCTTT.

The chain uses TRBV20-1 and TRBJ1-5; possible D gene TRBD1, 5 bases. Trimming took 3 bases from V and 1 from J, leaving 19 bases between them. The CDR3 extends over 17 amino acids. The germline V gene has CDR1 DFQATT and CDR2 SNEGSKA (reference sequence). The CDR3 nucleotides are TGCAGTGCTAGTGATGCTGCGCGACAGCCAAGCAATCAGCCCCAGCATTTT. This translates into CSASDAARQPSNQPQHF.

This clone has a single count. V and J are TRBV7-2 and TRBJ2-1; D remains ambiguous. V gave up 1 base and J gave up 4 bases, with 8 bases separating them. Germline CDR1 is SGHTA and CDR2 is FQGNSA. The CDR3 runs 14 residues. CDR3 DNA sequence: TGTGCCAGCAGCTTAGACGGCGGTTACAATGAGCAGTTCTTC. Amino acid sequence: CASSLDGGYNEQFF.

This clone has more than one count but fewer than ten. V usage is TRBV7-2 and J usage is TRBJ2-3; 12 bases are a match to TRBD2. This CDR3 is 15 amino acids long. Trimming cost V 5 bases and J 3 bases; bases outside gene matches: 3. The germline CDR1 and CDR2 sequences are SGHTA and FQGNSA. The CDR3 spells CASSTGTSGTDTQYF. The CDR3 DNA reads TGTGCCAGCAGCACCGGGACTAGCGGGACAGATACGCAGTATTTT.

This clone has a single count. The chain is built from TRBV7-2 and TRBJ2-3, with D possibly being TRBD2 (5 bases). The CDR3 covers 15 residues. V was shortened by 8 bases and J by 3 bases, with 18 bases between the two germline ends. The germline gives CDR1 SGHTA, CDR2 FQGNSA. In nucleotides, the CDR3 is TGTGCCAGCTCCAAGGACGGGCGGAGGACAGATACGCAGTATTTT. It yields the protein CASSKDGRRTDTQYF. Filled out from reference TRBV7-2 and TRBJ2-3, the complete variable domain reads GAGVSQSPSNKVTEKGKDVELRCDPISGHTALYWYRQSLGQGLEFLIYFQGNSAPDKSGLPSDRFSAERTGGSVSTLTIQRTQQEDSAVYLCASSKDGRRTDTQYFGPGTRLTVL.

The rearrangement uses TRBV3-1 (or the pseudogene TRBV3-2) and TRBJ1-1, with 8 bases matching TRBD1. The CDR3 length is 13 residues. Germline V gives CDR1 LGHDT, CDR2 YNNKEL (reference sequence). V was clipped by 8 bases and J by 4 bases; unmatched bases: 6. CDR3 region: CASYLTGGTEAFF. For the CDR3, the DNA is TGTGCCAGCTACTTAACAGGGGGCACTGAAGCTTTCTTT.

The V gene is TRBV5-1, the J gene TRBJ1-1; 10 bases fit TRBD1. V gave up 4 bases and J gave up 12 bases; unmatched junction bases: 15. CDR1 is SGHRS and CDR2 is YFSETQ in the germline V gene. The CDR3 totals 15 residues. The CDR3 sequence is CASSMTGTGESQTFF. CDR3 sequence (DNA): TGCGCCAGCAGCATGACCGGGACAGGGGAGAGTCAGACTTTCTTT.

V is TRBV19 and J is TRBJ2-3; weak D call: TRBD1 (6 bases). The germline gives CDR1 LNHDA, CDR2 SQIVND (reference sequence). This CDR3 contains 15 residues. Between the trimmed V and J ends, which lost 3 bases and 0 bases, there was a span of 10 bases. The CDR3 coding sequence is TGTGCCAGTAGTATGGGGCAGGGGAGCACAGATACGCAGTATTTT. Its protein product is CASSMGQGSTDTQYF.

This clone was found once. The chain has TRBV9 and TRBJ2-1; 8 bases are a match to TRBD1. The CDR3 loop spans 14 amino acids. Germline CDR1 and CDR2: SGDLS and YYNGEE. V lost 3 bases, J lost 1 base, and 0 bases stayed unmatched. The CDR3 loop reads CASSGTGSYNEQFF. CDR3 nucleotides: TGTGCCAGCAGCGGGACAGGGTCCTACAATGAGCAGTTCTTC.

This chain uses TRBV5-5 with TRBJ1-2; possibly TRBD1 for D (6 bases). Germline-derived CDR1 and CDR2 are SGHKS and YYEKEE (reference sequence). Trimming removed 2 bases at V and 4 bases at J, with 15 bases between. The CDR3 length is 15 residues. The CDR3 bases are TGTGCCAGCAGCTTAGGGGCTACAGGGCCCTATGGCTACACCTTC. Translated, it gives CASSLGATGPYGYTF.

The V gene is TRBV7-9, the J gene TRBJ1-1; possible D gene TRBD1, 5 bases. CDR1 and CDR2 from the germline V gene are SEHNR and FQNEAQ (reference sequence). There are 15 residues in the CDR3. The V and J ends lost 0 bases and 1 base respectively, with 9 bases between them. CDR3 residues: CASSLAAGKNTEAFF. CDR3 coding DNA: TGTGCCAGCAGCTTAGCCGCAGGGAAGAACACTGAAGCTTTCTTT.

Regarding this clone: The identical CDR3 is also encoded by other nucleotide sequences in the sample. V is TRBV7-2 and J is TRBJ1-5, with a weak D call TRBD1 (5 bases). Germline V lookup: CDR1 SGHTA, CDR2 FQGNSA. Between the trimmed V and J ends, which lost 1 base and 2 bases, there was a span of 6 bases. The CDR3 consists of 14 residues. CDR3 protein: CASSLGGGNQPQHF. The CDR3, as DNA: TGTGCCAGCAGCTTAGGGGGGGGCAATCAGCCCCAGCATTTT.

The chain joins TRBV7-9 to TRBJ1-4; TRBD1 aligns across 9 bases. The germline CDR1 and CDR2 sequences are SEHNR and FQNEAQ (reference sequence). Trimming at V came to 5 bases and at J to 7 bases, leaving 5 bases not matched to a gene. The CDR3 is 14 residues long. As DNA, the CDR3 is TGTGCCAGCAGCCAACAGGGGGCAAGTGAAAAACTGTTTTTT. This translates into CASSQQGASEKLFF. Together with reference TRBV7-9 and TRBJ1-4, the CDR3 gives the full variable domain: DTGVSQNPRHKITKRGQNVTFRCDPISEHNRLYWYRQTLGQGPEFLTYFQNEAQLEKSRLLSDRFSAERPKGSFSTLEIQRTEQGDSAMYLCASSQQGASEKLFFGSGTQLSVL.

The gene calls are TRBV6-5 and TRBJ2-1; 10 positions match TRBD2. The germline CDR1 and CDR2 sequences are MNHEY and SVGAGI. The CDR3 loop spans 16 amino acids. J was trimmed by 7 bases and V by 1 base; bases with no gene match: 7. In nucleotides, the CDR3 is TGTGCCAGCAGTTACTGGAGCGGGGGGGCTGGAAATGAGCAGTTCTTC. Its protein is CASSYWSGGAGNEQFF.